The 29 T cell receptor beta chains below all came from one sample that was sequenced in a study of cytotoxic CD8 clonotypes in ibrutinib-treated CLL. Here immunoSEQ multiplex PCR was the method, and the copy in TCRdb shows in-frame clones only, minus some. Of about 27,000 clones listed, 55% to 75% are singletons. The sample here was PBMCs, taken after 24 months of ibrutinib treatment. The receptors were sampled from a human donor with chronic lymphocytic leukemia.

The chain joins TRBV9 to TRBJ2-7, with D perhaps being TRBD1 or TRBD2 (5 bases each). The germline V gene encodes CDR1 SGDLS and CDR2 YYNGEE. V was clipped by 0 bases and J by 5 bases, with 9 bases between them. The CDR3 totals 13 residues. CDR3 loop: CASSVGGFDEQYF. The CDR3 coding sequence is TGTGCCAGCAGCGTAGGGGGGTTTGACGAGCAGTACTTC.

This chain links TRBV30 with TRBJ2-3; 12 positions match TRBD2. The CDR3 runs to 15 residues. Per germline, CDR1 GTSNPN and CDR2 SVGIG (reference sequence). V lost 3 bases, J lost 0 bases, and 1 base stayed unmatched. The CDR3 protein is CAWSGLAGSTDTQYF. Here the CDR3 DNA reads TGTGCCTGGAGCGGACTAGCGGGGAGCACAGATACGCAGTATTTT. Drawing the rest from reference TRBV30 and TRBJ2-3, the complete variable domain is SQTIHQWPATLVQPVGSPLSLECTVEGTSNPNLYWYRQAAGRGLQLLFYSVGIGQISSEVPQNLSASRPQDRQFILSSKKLLLSDSGFYLCAWSGLAGSTDTQYFGPGTRLTVL.

This clone is labeled medium-sized. The chain joins TRBV7-9 to TRBJ2-5; D might be TRBD1 (6 bases). This CDR3 has 15 residues. In germline, CDR1 is SEHNR, CDR2 FQNEAQ (reference sequence). The V end lost 5 bases, the J end lost 5 bases, and 18 bases lay between the germline ends. The CDR3 region is CASSPKRGTYETQYF. CDR3 in DNA: TGTGCCAGCAGCCCAAAGAGGGGGACGTACGAGACCCAGTACTTC.

This chain links TRBV9 with TRBJ1-3, with 7 bases identical to TRBD1. The CDR3 is 16 amino acids. V shed 1 base, J shed 4 bases, and the junction held 8 bases outside the gene matches. In germline, CDR1 is SGDLS, CDR2 YYNGEE. In nucleotides, the CDR3 is TGTGCCAGCAGCGTAACCCCGGCAGGGGGAGGAAACACCATATATTTT. Translation: CASSVTPAGGGNTIYF. Drawing the rest from reference TRBV9 and TRBJ1-3, the complete variable domain is DSGVTQTPKHLITATGQRVTLRCSPRSGDLSVYWYQQSLDQGLQFLIQYYNGEERAKGNILERFSAQQFPDLHSELNLSSLELGDSALYFCASSVTPAGGGNTIYFGEGSWLTVV.

This chain links TRBV7-6 with TRBJ1-2, with D unresolved. This CDR3 comprises 13 residues. V was trimmed by 5 bases and J by 3 bases, leaving 10 bases between them. Germline CDR1 SGHVS, CDR2 FNYEAQ. Here the CDR3 reads CASSPGSYYGYTF. CDR3 sequence (DNA): TGTGCCAGCAGCCCGGGAAGTTACTATGGCTACACCTTC. The whole variable domain, remainder taken from reference TRBV7-6 and TRBJ1-2, is GAGVSQSPRYKVTKRGQDVALRCDPISGHVSLYWYRQALGQGPEFLTYFNYEAQQDKSGLPNDRFSAERPEGSISTLTIQRTEQRDSAMYRCASSPGSYYGYTFGSGTRLTVV.

The J gene is TRBJ1-3, the V gene TRBV30; the D is unclear. The V end lost 3 bases, the J end lost 9 bases, and 9 bases lay between the germline ends. This CDR3 is 11 amino acids long. Looked up from germline, CDR1 is GTSNPN and CDR2 is SVGIG (reference sequence). CDR3 region: CAWSSTFTIYF. Written as DNA, the CDR3 is TGTGCCTGGAGCTCCACTTTCACCATATATTTT.

This chain connects TRBV7-2 to TRBJ1-4; D gene uncertain. CDR3 size: 14 residues. With 5 bases removed from V and 12 bases from J, the gap between germline ends came to 19 bases. The germline V gene has CDR1 SGHTA and CDR2 FQGNSA. As DNA, the CDR3 is TGTGCCAGCAGCCCAGACCCGGGTTCGGCTGAACTGTTTTTT. It specifies CASSPDPGSAELFF.

The chain is built from TRBV5-1 and TRBJ1-4; 7 positions match TRBD1. V lost 4 bases, J lost 6 bases, and 6 bases stayed unmatched. Germline assignment: CDR1 SGHRS and CDR2 YFSETQ. The CDR3 runs to 14 residues. The CDR3 bases are TGCGCCAGCAGCCTGGGGACAGAGTATGAAAAACTGTTTTTT. This gives the protein CASSLGTEYEKLFF.

CDR3 nucleotide sequence: TGTGCCAGCAGCTTGGGGTCCTGGGGGACAGATACGCAGTATTTT. It codes for CASSLGSWGTDTQYF. The J gene is TRBJ2-3, the V gene TRBV25-1; D is perhaps TRBD1 or TRBD2 (5 bases each). CDR1 and CDR2 (germline): MGHDK, SYGVNS. CDR3 length equals 15 residues. The V gene lost 6 bases and the J gene lost 3 bases, with 16 bases spanning the gap.

V is TRBV5-6 and J is TRBJ1-2; a weak D match, TRBD1 (5 bases). Germline CDR1 SGHDT, CDR2 YYEEEE. V was shortened by 2 bases and J by 3 bases, with 11 bases between the two germline ends. CDR3 length equals 14 residues. The CDR3 bases are TGTGCCAGCAGCTTTGGGGGGACGGACTATGGCTACACCTTC. Amino acids: CASSFGGTDYGYTF. Together with reference TRBV5-6 and TRBJ1-2, the CDR3 gives the full variable domain: DAGVTQSPTHLIKTRGQQVTLRCSPKSGHDTVSWYQQALGQGPQFIFQYYEEEERQRGNFPDRFSGHQFPNYSSELNVNALLLGDSALYLCASSFGGTDYGYTFGSGTRLTVV.

The chain carries TRBV7-3 and TRBJ2-1, with no clear D. Trimming pared 3 bases from V and 9 bases from J, leaving 12 bases between. From germline, CDR1 is SGHTA and CDR2 FQGTGA. The CDR3 covers 13 residues. The CDR3 here is CASSFGPGGEQFF. In DNA form, the CDR3 reads TGTGCCAGCAGCTTTGGACCGGGTGGTGAGCAGTTCTTC.

This sequence joins TRBV25-1 and TRBJ1-1, with D perhaps TRBD1 (6 bases). Germline loops: CDR1 MGHDK, CDR2 SYGVNS. The CDR3 has 13 residues. V lost 8 bases, J lost 1 base, and 11 bases lay in between. CDR3 amino acids: CASLQGKNTEAFF. The CDR3 nucleotides read TGTGCCAGCCTACAGGGAAAGAACACTGAAGCTTTCTTT.

This clone has only a few counts. The V call is TRBV15, the J call TRBJ1-2, with D perhaps TRBD1 (5 bases). V lost 0 bases, J lost 8 bases, and 13 bases lay in between. CDR3 length equals 14 residues. Germline CDR1 and CDR2: LNHNV and YYDKDF (reference sequence). The CDR3 coding sequence is TGTGCCACCAGCAGAGATCGGGGGGTGGGAGGCTACACCTTC. Translated, it gives CATSRDRGVGGYTF.

This clone was picked up a small number of times. This chain joins TRBV6-5 and TRBJ1-1; D is unclear. The germline V gene encodes CDR1 MNHEY and CDR2 SVGAGI. The CDR3 totals 14 residues. The V and J ends lost 2 bases and 6 bases respectively, with 13 bases between them. CDR3 in DNA: TGTGCCAGCAGTTACCTCGGCAGAGAGTCTGAAGCTTTCTTT. Translated, it gives CASSYLGRESEAFF.

The chain has TRBV13 and TRBJ2-1; 10 nucleotides align to TRBD2. V was pared by 4 bases and J by 4 bases, with 7 bases of the junction left unmatched. Germline CDR1 PRHDT, CDR2 FYEKMQ (reference sequence). The CDR3 contains 16 residues. CDR3 residues: CASSSRTSGTYNEQFF. The CDR3 DNA reads TGTGCCAGCAGCTCCAGGACTAGCGGTACTTACAATGAGCAGTTCTTC. The entire variable domain, with the rest obtained from reference TRBV13 and TRBJ2-1, is as follows: AAGVIQSPRHLIKEKRETATLKCYPIPRHDTVYWYQQGPGQDPQFLISFYEKMQSDKGSIPDRFSAQQFSDYHSELNMSSLELGDSALYFCASSSRTSGTYNEQFFGPGTRLTVL.

This rearrangement joins TRBV18 to TRBJ1-1, with 10 bases identical to TRBD1. The germline V gene has CDR1 KGHSH and CDR2 LQKENI. CDR3 length equals 16 residues. Trimming took 5 bases from V and 6 from J; bases not matched to a gene: 12. CDR3 nucleotide sequence: TGTGCCAGCTCAGGGACAGGGGTGGGGCAGGGCGCTGAAGCTTTCTTT. Its translation is CASSGTGVGQGAEAFF.

The chain has TRBV4-1 and TRBJ2-3; 9 nucleotides agree with TRBD2. This CDR3 has 14 residues. CDR1 is MGHRA and CDR2 is YSYEKL in the germline V gene. V shed 4 bases and J 8 bases; nucleotides not matched to a gene: 7. The CDR3 spells CASSPGLAGATQYF. In DNA form, the CDR3 reads TGCGCCAGCAGCCCGGGACTAGCAGGAGCTACGCAGTATTTT.

The genes are TRBV6-5 and TRBJ2-7; weak D call: TRBD1 (5 bases). The V gene's germline CDR1 is MNHEY and CDR2 SVGAGI. The CDR3 extends over 13 amino acids. The V end lost 9 bases, the J end lost 1 base, and 13 bases lay between the germline ends. In DNA, the CDR3 is TGTGCCAGTAGACAGACCCCTTCCTACGAGCAGTACTTC. Amino acid sequence: CASRQTPSYEQYF.

There are a few counts of this clone. The V call is TRBV5-8, the J call TRBJ1-5, with D tentatively TRBD1 (5 bases). Trimming shortened V by 5 bases and J by 7 bases, and 16 bases separated the two germline ends. Germline V gene sequence: CDR1 SGHTS, CDR2 YDEGEE. The CDR3 is made up of 14 amino acids. In nucleotides, the CDR3 is TGTGCCAGCAGGGACCACCGGGGGAGCCAGCCCCAGCATTTT. Translating gives CASRDHRGSQPQHF.

The chain uses TRBV2 and TRBJ2-2; D may match TRBD1 or TRBD2 (5 bases each). V was trimmed by 4 bases and J by 6 bases, leaving 18 bases between them. Germline-derived CDR1 and CDR2 are SNHLY and FYNNEI. This CDR3 region has 16 residues. The CDR3 region has the DNA TGTGCCAGCAGTGGTACCGGGACCCGGCCACCCGGGGAGCTGTTTTTT. Its translation: CASSGTGTRPPGELFF.

The V call is TRBV11-2, the J call TRBJ1-6, with a weak D call TRBD1 (5 bases). The CDR3 is 15 residues long. Per germline, CDR1 SGHAT and CDR2 FQNNGV. V lost 4 bases and J lost 10, with 17 bases in between. DNA for the CDR3: TGTGCCAGCAGCTGGGGGTCAGGTCAGGGATCACCCCTCCACTTT. Encoded protein: CASSWGSGQGSPLHF.

This chain joins TRBV2 and TRBJ1-1; 7 bases line up with TRBD1. J gave up 5 bases and V 6 bases, and 6 bases lay outside the gene matches. Germline CDR1 reads SNHLY; CDR2 reads FYNNEI. The CDR3 is 13 residues long. The CDR3 protein is CASRAQGFTEAFF. The CDR3 nucleotides are TGTGCCAGCAGGGCACAGGGGTTTACTGAAGCTTTCTTT.

The rearrangement joins TRBV6-5 to TRBJ1-5; D is uncertain. The germline CDR1 and CDR2 sequences are MNHEY and SVGAGI. The CDR3 has 14 amino acids. The V and J ends lost 6 bases and 8 bases respectively, with 17 bases between them. DNA for the CDR3: TGTGCCAGCAGCAAAGGGCAGGCGTGGAAGCCCCAGCATTTT. It encodes CASSKGQAWKPQHF.

The chain joins TRBV19 to TRBJ2-7; TRBD1 matches 10 bases. The V and J ends lost 5 bases and 6 bases, in that order; junction bases with no gene match: 13. Germline loops: CDR1 LNHDA, CDR2 SQIVND (reference sequence). CDR3 length equals 16 residues. CDR3 sequence: CASSVITGTGVREQYF. CDR3 sequence (DNA): TGTGCCAGTAGTGTTATTACCGGGACAGGGGTTCGCGAGCAGTACTTC.

The chain joins TRBV4-1 to TRBJ2-3, with 7 bases aligning to TRBD2. CDR3 length equals 14 residues. CDR1 is MGHRA, CDR2 YSYEKL, per germline. Trimming at V came to 5 bases and at J to 2 bases, leaving 4 bases not matched to a gene. CDR3 nucleotide sequence: TGCGCCAGCAGCTTAGGGACTACCACAGATACGCAGTATTTT. Translation gives CASSLGTTTDTQYF.

This clone was observed a handful of times. The J gene is TRBJ1-3, the V gene TRBV7-2; D gene unclear. CDR1 is SGHTA, CDR2 FQGNSA, per germline. The CDR3 consists of 12 residues. V lost 6 bases and J lost 1, with 4 bases in between. CDR3 in DNA: TGTGCCAGCAGTCCTTCTGGAAACACCATATATTTT. Residues: CASSPSGNTIYF.

This clone came up once. This sequence joins TRBV11-2 and TRBJ1-2, with TRBD1 as a possible D gene (5 bases). The germline CDR1 and CDR2 sequences are SGHAT and FQNNGV. V lost 10 bases and J lost 4, with 13 bases in between. The CDR3 runs 12 residues. DNA of the CDR3: TGTGCCACCGGCCGGGGGTCCTATGGCTACACCTTC. It yields the protein CATGRGSYGYTF.

This chain links TRBV9 with TRBJ2-2; D is unresolved. CDR1 is SGDLS, CDR2 YYNGEE, per germline. The CDR3 runs to 15 residues. Trimming pared 0 bases from V and 3 bases from J, leaving 9 bases between. CDR3 DNA: TGTGCCAGCAGCGTAGAACAGACCTACACCGGGGAGCTGTTTTTT. Protein sequence: CASSVEQTYTGELFF.

This clone has a handful of counts. The rearrangement joins TRBV6-5 to TRBJ2-7; tentatively, D is TRBD2 (6 bases). Germline V lookup: CDR1 MNHEY, CDR2 SVGAGI. V lost 0 bases and J lost 0, with 9 bases in between. The CDR3 loop spans 15 amino acids. The CDR3 bases are TGTGCCAGCAGTTACTCGCGCGGGAACTCCTACGAGCAGTACTTC. This codes for CASSYSRGNSYEQYF.